Described below is a single T cell receptor (beta chain) sequence and its context. This record belongs to a study of T cell responses to AZD1222 COVID-19 vaccine. CDR3 size: 14 residues. Germline CDR1 and CDR2: SGDLS and YYNGEE. Trimming stripped 0 bases from V and 2 bases from J, with 9 bases between. Clones were read by immunoSEQ multiplex PCR, and TCRdb kept only the in-frame ones, dropping some. The sample carries about 150,000 clones, roughly 90% recorded once. The V and J genes are TRBV9 and TRBJ2-7; D might be TRBD1 or TRBD2, each matching 6 bases. Sequenced material: peripheral blood, taken on day 0 of AZD1222 vaccination. The sequence was obtained from an adult in good health. The CDR3 protein is CASSVGGAAYEQYF. Here the CDR3 DNA reads TGTGCCAGCAGCGTAGGGGGGGCAGCCTACGAGCAGTACTTC.